One and the same sample provided the 30 T cell receptor beta chains below, sequenced in a study of blood T cell repertoires in COVID-19. This table comes from immunoSEQ multiplex PCR, and its TCRdb copy is limited to in-frame clones, with some not included. The sample includes approximately 190,000 clones, about 86% of them seen just once. Sequenced material: PBMCs or T cells enriched from blood (not recorded which). The source of these receptors is a woman aged 40 to 49 in a cohort exposed to, infected with or recovered from COVID-19 (not recorded which).

The chain is built from TRBV19 and TRBJ1-6; the match to TRBD1 covers 8 bases. V lost 5 bases and J lost 10; bases outside the gene matches: 10. This CDR3 comprises 15 residues. The germline V gene has CDR1 LNHDA and CDR2 SQIVND (reference sequence). The CDR3 DNA reads as TGTGCCAGTAGTCCACGGACAGGGATGGGATCACCCCTCCACTTT. This gives the protein CASSPRTGMGSPLHF.

The CDR3 DNA is TGCAGCGTCCTACGGGACAGTTCTTACGAGCAGTACTTC. Residues: CSVLRDSSYEQYF. The chain recombines TRBV29-1 with TRBJ2-7; the match to TRBD1 covers 7 bases. CDR3 length equals 13 residues. The V segment lost 6 bases and the J segment 4 bases; nucleotides outside the gene matches: 9. Germline V gene sequence: CDR1 SQVTM, CDR2 ANQGSEA.

Remarks on this clone: An end of the junction differs from the germline gene, which may be a read error. The chain has TRBV5-1 and TRBJ1-1, with D tentatively TRBD1 (6 bases). CDR1 and CDR2 from the germline V gene are SGHRS and YFSETQ. This CDR3 comprises 14 residues. CDR3 residues: CASRITGLKTEAFF. The CDR3 region has the DNA TGCGCCAGCAGGATAACAGGGTTGAAAACTGAAGCTTTCTTT.

This sequence joins TRBV19 and TRBJ2-1, with D possibly matching TRBD2 (8 bases). Trimming shortened V by 5 bases and J by 6 bases, and 20 bases separated the two germline ends. Germline V gives CDR1 LNHDA, CDR2 SQIVND (reference sequence). The CDR3 extends over 16 amino acids. This CDR3 is CASSGGRDSGGNEQFF. CDR3 in DNA: TGTGCCAGTAGTGGGGGTCGGGACAGCGGGGGCAATGAGCAGTTCTTC.

This clone was detected a few times. The chain combines TRBV9 with TRBJ2-1, with TRBD2 as a possible D gene (6 bases). The germline V gene encodes CDR1 SGDLS and CDR2 YYNGEE. Trimming cost V 3 bases and J 8 bases, with 18 bases left between them. The CDR3 runs 15 residues. The CDR3 DNA is TGTGCCAGCAGCGCTCGGGACTCCCTTCGGGATGAGCAGTTCTTC. It codes for CASSARDSLRDEQFF.

The chain is built from TRBV27 and TRBJ2-6, with TRBD1 matching over 9 bases. The junction had 5 bases not matched to a gene; V was cut back by 4 bases and J by 4 bases. Germline-derived CDR1 and CDR2 are MNHEY and SMNVEV (reference sequence). The CDR3 has 16 amino acids. For the CDR3, the DNA is TGTGCCAGCAGTTACTACAGGGGGCCGGGGGCCAACGTCCTGACTTTC. It translates to CASSYYRGPGANVLTF.

As concerns this clone: Additional DNA sequences in this sample encode the identical CDR3. The chain links TRBV5-1 to TRBJ1-1, with 9 bases fitting TRBD1. The CDR3 sequence is 14 residues long. Germline loops: CDR1 SGHRS, CDR2 YFSETQ. After removal of 3 bases from V and 5 bases from J, the junction contained 5 bases not matched to a gene. The CDR3: CASSWGQGSTEAFF. The CDR3 coding sequence is TGCGCCAGCAGCTGGGGACAGGGAAGTACTGAAGCTTTCTTT.

J is TRBJ1-1 and V is TRBV5-1, with TRBD1 identical over 7 bases. V was clipped by 4 bases and J by 11 bases; unmatched bases: 8. This CDR3 contains 12 residues. The V gene's germline CDR1 is SGHRS and CDR2 YFSETQ. CDR3 bases: TGCGCCAGCAGCGAAACCGGGACAGAGGCTTTCTTT. Protein sequence: CASSETGTEAFF.

This chain uses TRBV6-5 with TRBJ1-1; 7 bases line up with TRBD1. Germline assignment: CDR1 MNHEY and CDR2 SVGAGI. The CDR3 extends over 15 amino acids. The V segment lost 2 bases and the J segment 1 base; nucleotides outside the gene matches: 4. The CDR3 nucleotides read TGTGCCAGCAGTTACGACAGGGAGGAGAACACTGAAGCTTTCTTT. Residues: CASSYDREENTEAFF.

This clone occurred once. The chain joins TRBV2 to TRBJ2-3, with 9 positions matching TRBD1. The CDR3 contains 17 residues. J was trimmed by 5 bases and V by 4 bases; bases with no gene match: 13. CDR1 is SNHLY, CDR2 FYNNEI, per germline. The CDR3 loop is CASSATPTGGTEDTQYF. In DNA, the CDR3 is TGTGCCAGCAGTGCGACCCCCACAGGGGGCACGGAAGATACGCAGTATTTT.

The rearrangement joins TRBV9 to TRBJ1-1; weak D call: TRBD1 (5 bases). Trimming removed 0 bases from V and 4 bases from J, with 13 bases in between. CDR3 length equals 15 residues. Germline V gives CDR1 SGDLS, CDR2 YYNGEE. CDR3: CASSVVSNGGTEAFF. The CDR3 DNA follows: TGTGCCAGCAGCGTAGTAAGCAACGGGGGCACTGAAGCTTTCTTT. The full variable domain, its missing parts supplied by reference TRBV9 and TRBJ1-1, is DSGVTQTPKHLITATGQRVTLRCSPRSGDLSVYWYQQSLDQGLQFLIQYYNGEERAKGNILERFSAQQFPDLHSELNLSSLELGDSALYFCASSVVSNGGTEAFFGQGTRLTVV.

The chain carries TRBV5-1 and TRBJ2-7; D perhaps matches TRBD1 (6 bases). This CDR3 contains 14 residues. CDR1 SGHRS and CDR2 YFSETQ come from the germline V gene. Trimming removed 4 bases from V and 5 bases from J, with 16 bases in between. The CDR3 nucleotides read TGCGCCAGCAGCCGGGACCCAGGGGTAAACGAGCAGTACTTC. It yields the protein CASSRDPGVNEQYF.

The rearrangement uses TRBV10-2 and TRBJ1-1; tentative D call: TRBD1 (5 bases). This CDR3 is built from 12 residues. Germline loops: CDR1 WSHSY, CDR2 SAAADI. The V gene lost 4 bases and the J gene lost 7 bases, with 10 bases spanning the gap. CDR3 sequence: CASSARVGEAFF. CDR3 coding DNA: TGCGCCAGCAGTGCCAGGGTGGGTGAAGCTTTCTTT.

The gene calls are TRBV4-2 and TRBJ1-1, with D possibly TRBD1 on 5 matching bases. CDR3 length: 13 residues. V lost 4 bases and J 5 bases, leaving 11 bases between the germline ends. Germline loops: CDR1 LGHNA, CDR2 YNFKEQ. CDR3 residues: CASSRPGNTEAFF. The CDR3 DNA reads TGTGCCAGCAGCCGCCCAGGGAATACTGAAGCTTTCTTT.

The DNA for the CDR3 is TGTGCCAGCAGTTACAGGGGTAAGGACACTGAAGCTTTCTTT. It yields the protein CASSYRGKDTEAFF. V and J are TRBV6-5 and TRBJ1-1; maybe TRBD1 (5 bases). CDR1 is MNHEY and CDR2 is SVGAGI in the germline V gene. The V and J ends lost 2 bases and 3 bases respectively, with 10 bases between them. CDR3 size: 14 residues.

V usage is TRBV15 and J usage is TRBJ1-5, with 8 nucleotides matching TRBD1. Trimming cost V 3 bases and J 5 bases; bases outside gene matches: 6. The length of the CDR3 is 15 residues. Looked up from germline, CDR1 is LNHNV and CDR2 is YYDKDF (reference sequence). The CDR3, as DNA: TGTGCCACCAGCAGTAGGACAGGGTTGGATCAGCCCCAGCATTTT. It yields the protein CATSSRTGLDQPQHF.

This chain connects TRBV6-4 to TRBJ2-3, with D possibly TRBD2 on 6 matching bases. CDR1 is MRHNA and CDR2 is SNTAGT in the germline V gene. The CDR3 is 15 residues long. V was pared by 0 bases and J by 4 bases, with 11 bases between. CDR3 DNA: TGTGCCAGCAGTGACTCAGGCGGGGCTTCAGATACGCAGTATTTT. Protein product: CASSDSGGASDTQYF.

The rearrangement uses TRBV28 and TRBJ2-5, with TRBD2 matching over 12 bases. This CDR3 is 15 amino acids long. Trimming took 6 bases from V and 5 from J; bases not matched to a gene: 7. Germline CDR1 and CDR2: MDHEN and SYDVKM. CDR3 residues: CASSPLAGGPETQYF. The CDR3 DNA reads as TGTGCCAGCAGCCCCCTAGCGGGGGGGCCGGAGACCCAGTACTTC.

This clone was recorded once. J is TRBJ2-3 and V is TRBV6-5, with 10 bases lining up with TRBD2. The CDR3 length is 14 residues. CDR1 is MNHEY, CDR2 SVGAGI, per germline. Trimming took 10 bases from V and 0 from J; bases not matched to a gene: 4. DNA of the CDR3: TGTGCCACCTCGACTAGCGGGAGCACAGATACGCAGTATTTT. Protein sequence: CATSTSGSTDTQYF.

The count of this clone is one. The gene calls are TRBV11-3 and TRBJ2-7; 9 bases match TRBD1. The junction had 2 bases not matched to a gene; V was cut back by 1 base and J by 4 bases. CDR1 and CDR2 (germline): SGHNT, YENEEA. The CDR3 is 14 residues long. CDR3 DNA: TGTGCCAGCAGCTTAGTCGGGACAGGGTACGAGCAGTACTTC. Encoded protein: CASSLVGTGYEQYF.

The chain joins TRBV11-2 to TRBJ2-7; possibly TRBD1 for D (6 bases). Germline V lookup: CDR1 SGHAT, CDR2 FQNNGV. V lost 1 base to trimming and J lost 3 bases, with 7 bases between them. The CDR3 is 13 amino acids. The CDR3 nucleotides are TGTGCCAGCAGCTTAGGGACAGTCTACGAGCAGTACTTC. Protein sequence: CASSLGTVYEQYF.

The genes are TRBV29-1 and TRBJ2-7; TRBD1 matches at 9 bases. The CDR3 consists of 16 residues. Germline V lookup: CDR1 SQVTM, CDR2 ANQGSEA. V trimming: 2 bases; J trimming: 3 bases; junction bases outside the gene matches: 11. This CDR3 is CSVELPGQGTDYEQYF. Written as DNA, the CDR3 is TGCAGCGTTGAACTCCCGGGACAGGGCACCGACTACGAGCAGTACTTC.

V usage is TRBV5-1 and J usage is TRBJ1-1; D remains ambiguous. Looked up from germline, CDR1 is SGHRS and CDR2 is YFSETQ. The CDR3 length is 17 residues. V lost 1 base, J lost 0 bases, and 16 bases lay in between. In nucleotides, the CDR3 is TGCGCCAGCAGCTTGCTAGCGGGGTTGGGAATGAACACTGAAGCTTTCTTT. Protein product: CASSLLAGLGMNTEAFF.

The genes are TRBV2 and TRBJ1-1; 10 bases fit TRBD1. Germline lookup yields CDR1 SNHLY and CDR2 FYNNEI. The CDR3 totals 16 residues. Germline trimming cut 10 bases from V and 5 bases from J; bases unmatched to any gene: 16. CDR3 loop: CAIQRDRGNILTEAFF. Written as DNA, the CDR3 is TGTGCCATCCAGCGGGACAGGGGCAATATTTTAACTGAAGCTTTCTTT.

CDR3 bases: TGTGCCAGCAGTTGGGCCGGGGGCTATGGCTACACCTTC. It codes for CASSWAGGYGYTF. V and J are TRBV12-3 or TRBV12-4 and TRBJ1-2; D may be TRBD1 (5 bases). V lost 4 bases to trimming and J lost 4 bases, with 10 bases between them. This CDR3 is 13 amino acids long.

The rearrangement joins TRBV3-1 (or the pseudogene TRBV3-2) to TRBJ1-1; 12 bases are shared with TRBD1. With 3 bases clipped from V and 0 bases from J, the junction kept 8 bases outside the gene matches. The germline gives CDR1 LGHDT, CDR2 YNNKEL (reference sequence). This CDR3 is built from 18 residues. The CDR3 coding sequence is TGTGCCAGCAGCCACACCCGGGACAGGGGGCCTATGAACACTGAAGCTTTCTTT. Protein: CASSHTRDRGPMNTEAFF.

The gene calls are TRBV5-4 and TRBJ1-1; D gene uncertain. The germline gives CDR1 SGHNT, CDR2 YYREEE (reference sequence). The V and J ends lost 1 base and 4 bases respectively, with 14 bases between them. The CDR3 consists of 15 residues. CDR3 residues: CASSLPDGAITEAFF. In DNA, the CDR3 is TGTGCCAGCAGCTTGCCAGACGGAGCCATCACTGAAGCTTTCTTT.

The chain is built from TRBV13 and TRBJ1-1, with no clear D. The V end lost 7 bases, the J end lost 4 bases, and 22 bases lay between the germline ends. Germline values: CDR1 PRHDT, CDR2 FYEKMQ (reference sequence). The CDR3 loop spans 16 amino acids. The CDR3 nucleotides are TGTGCCAGCACCTTCCCCCCAGGAGGCCTGAGCACTGAAGCTTTCTTT. Its translation is CASTFPPGGLSTEAFF.

This clone occurred once. The chain couples TRBV4-1 to TRBJ1-6, with no clear D. V gave up 1 base and J gave up 10 bases, with 11 bases separating them. This CDR3 spans 14 amino acids. Germline V gives CDR1 MGHRA, CDR2 YSYEKL. The CDR3, as DNA: TGCGCCAGCAGCCAAGGATTTTCCGGGTCACCCCTCCACTTT. Its translation is CASSQGFSGSPLHF.

J is TRBJ1-2 and V is TRBV19; no definite D call. V lost 4 bases to trimming and J lost 5 bases, with 17 bases between them. The CDR3 contains 15 residues. Per germline, CDR1 LNHDA and CDR2 SQIVND (reference sequence). CDR3: CASSTAHNGIYGYTF. The CDR3 DNA follows: TGTGCCAGTAGTACCGCTCATAACGGGATTTATGGCTACACCTTC.